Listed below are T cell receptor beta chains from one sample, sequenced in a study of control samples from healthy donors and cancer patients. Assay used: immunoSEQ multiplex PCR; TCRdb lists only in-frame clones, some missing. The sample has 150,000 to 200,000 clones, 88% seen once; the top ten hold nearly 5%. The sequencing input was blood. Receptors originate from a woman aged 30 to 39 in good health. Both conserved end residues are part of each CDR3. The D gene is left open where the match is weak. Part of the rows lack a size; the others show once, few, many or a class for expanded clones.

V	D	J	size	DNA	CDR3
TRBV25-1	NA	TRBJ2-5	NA	TGTGCCAGCAGTGAATCCCCCGGACCCAGGGCAGTCCAGTACTTC	CASSESPGPRAVQYF
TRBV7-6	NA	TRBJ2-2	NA	TGTGCCAGCAGCTTATCGGCGGACAGCGGGGAGCTGTTTTTT	CASSLSADSGELFF
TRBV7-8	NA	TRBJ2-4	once	TGTGCCAGCAGCTTAGCTGGGGGGGGCGGGTCCAAAAACATTCAGTACTTC	CASSLAGGGGSKNIQYF
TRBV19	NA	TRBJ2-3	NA	TGTGCCAGTAGTATAGGTGTTAGCACAGATACGCAGTATTTT	CASSIGVSTDTQYF
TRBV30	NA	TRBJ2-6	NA	TGTGCCTGGAGTACGGCAACTGGGGCCAACGTCCTGACTTTC	CAWSTATGANVLTF
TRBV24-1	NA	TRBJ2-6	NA	TGTGCCACCAGTGATTTTAGGGGATTCGACTCTGGGGCCAACGTCCTGACTTTC	CATSDFRGFDSGANVLTF
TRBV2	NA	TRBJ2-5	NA	TGTGCCAGCAGTGAGGCGGGGGCAGGAGAGACCCAGTACTTC	CASSEAGAGETQYF
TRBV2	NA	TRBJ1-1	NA	TGTGCCAGCAGTGGATACACTGAAGCTTTCTTT	CASSGYTEAFF
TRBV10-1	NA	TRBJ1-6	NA	TGCGCCAGCAGTGAACGGCCAGGTGATAATTCACCCCTCCACTTT	CASSERPGDNSPLHF
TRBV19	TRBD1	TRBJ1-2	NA	TGTGCCAGTACCGCCCGGGACAGGAACTATGGCTACACCTTC	CASTARDRNYGYTF
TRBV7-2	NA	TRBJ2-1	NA	TGTGCCAGCAGCTACGCAGGTCAGATTAACGATGAGCAGTTCTTC	CASSYAGQINDEQFF
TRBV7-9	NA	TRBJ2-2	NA	TGTGCCAGCGGGCTGAGGGAAACCGGGGAGCTGTTTTTT	CASGLRETGELFF
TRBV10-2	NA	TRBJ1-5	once	TGCGCCAGCAATGAGATGGGTTTCATAGGGGGTCAGCCCCAGCATTTT	CASNEMGFIGGQPQHF
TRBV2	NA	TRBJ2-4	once	TGTGCCAGCAGTGAAAAGCCTGCCAAAAACATTCAGTACTTC	CASSEKPAKNIQYF
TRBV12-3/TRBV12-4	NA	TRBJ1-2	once	TGTGCCAGCAACAAGGCGGGGCACTATGGCTACACCTTC	CASNKAGHYGYTF
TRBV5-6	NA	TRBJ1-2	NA	TGTGCCAGCAGCCCGACAGGCAACTATGGCTACACCTTC	CASSPTGNYGYTF
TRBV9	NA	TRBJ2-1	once	TGTGCCAGCAGCGGGGGAACGACCTACAATGAGCAGTTCTTC	CASSGGTTYNEQFF
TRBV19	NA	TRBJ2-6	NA	TGTGCCAGTAGGAGGGAATGGGATGCTGGGGCCAACGTCCTGACTTTC	CASRREWDAGANVLTF
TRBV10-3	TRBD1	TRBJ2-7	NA	TGTGCCATCAGTACAGGACAGGGCGGCTACGAGCAGTACTTC	CAISTGQGGYEQYF